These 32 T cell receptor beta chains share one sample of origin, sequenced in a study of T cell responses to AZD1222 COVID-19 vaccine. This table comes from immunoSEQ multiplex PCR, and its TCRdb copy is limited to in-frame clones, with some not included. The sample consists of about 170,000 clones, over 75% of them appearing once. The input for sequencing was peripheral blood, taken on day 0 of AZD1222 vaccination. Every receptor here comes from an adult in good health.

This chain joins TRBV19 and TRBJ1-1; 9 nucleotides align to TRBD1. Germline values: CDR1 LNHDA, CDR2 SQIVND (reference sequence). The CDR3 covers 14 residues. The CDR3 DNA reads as TGTGCATCCGGGACAGGGTATTGGAACACTGAAGCTTTCTTT. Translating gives CASGTGYWNTEAFF.

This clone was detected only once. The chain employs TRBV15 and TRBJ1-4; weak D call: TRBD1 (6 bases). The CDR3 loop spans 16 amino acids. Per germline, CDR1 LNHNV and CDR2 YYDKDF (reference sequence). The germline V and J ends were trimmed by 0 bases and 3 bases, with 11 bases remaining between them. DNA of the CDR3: TGTGCCACCAGCAGAGATCCAGCAGGGGCTAATGAAAAACTGTTTTTT. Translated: CATSRDPAGANEKLFF.

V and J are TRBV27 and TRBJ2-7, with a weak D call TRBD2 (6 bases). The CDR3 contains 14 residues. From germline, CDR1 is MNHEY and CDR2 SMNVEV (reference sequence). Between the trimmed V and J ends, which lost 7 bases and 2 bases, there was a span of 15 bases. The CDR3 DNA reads TGTGCCAGCAACTCGTGGGGGGACCCCTACGAGCAGTACTTC. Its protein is CASNSWGDPYEQYF.

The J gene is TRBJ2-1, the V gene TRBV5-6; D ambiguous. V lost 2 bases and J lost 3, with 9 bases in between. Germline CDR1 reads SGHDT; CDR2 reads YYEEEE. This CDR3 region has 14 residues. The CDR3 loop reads CASSFIQSYNEQFF. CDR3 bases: TGTGCCAGCAGCTTTATACAGAGCTACAATGAGCAGTTCTTC.

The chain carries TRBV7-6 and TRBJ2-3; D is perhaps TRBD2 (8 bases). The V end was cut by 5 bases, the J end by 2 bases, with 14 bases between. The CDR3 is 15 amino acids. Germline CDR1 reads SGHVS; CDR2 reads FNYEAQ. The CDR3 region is CASSREGAPTDTQYF. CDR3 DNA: TGTGCCAGCAGCCGGGAGGGGGCCCCCACAGATACGCAGTATTTT.

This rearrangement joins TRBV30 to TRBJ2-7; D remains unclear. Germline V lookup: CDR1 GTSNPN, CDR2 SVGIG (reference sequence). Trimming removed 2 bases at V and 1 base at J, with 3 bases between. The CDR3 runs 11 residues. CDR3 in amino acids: CAWSISYEQYF. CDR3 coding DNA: TGTGCCTGGAGTATTTCCTACGAGCAGTACTTC.

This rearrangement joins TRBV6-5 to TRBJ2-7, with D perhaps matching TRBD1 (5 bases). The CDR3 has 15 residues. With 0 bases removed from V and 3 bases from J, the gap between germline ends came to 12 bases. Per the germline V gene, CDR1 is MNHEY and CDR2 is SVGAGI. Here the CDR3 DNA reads TGTGCCAGCAGTTACTCGAATGGGGCCTTCTACGAGCAGTACGTC. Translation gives CASSYSNGAFYEQYV.

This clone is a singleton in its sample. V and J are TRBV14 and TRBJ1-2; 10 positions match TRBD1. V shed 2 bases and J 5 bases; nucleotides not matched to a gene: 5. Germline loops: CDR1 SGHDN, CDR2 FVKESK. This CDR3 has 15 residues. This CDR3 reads CASSQSRTGGYGYTF. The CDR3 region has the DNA TGTGCCAGCAGCCAATCCCGGACAGGGGGATATGGCTACACCTTC.

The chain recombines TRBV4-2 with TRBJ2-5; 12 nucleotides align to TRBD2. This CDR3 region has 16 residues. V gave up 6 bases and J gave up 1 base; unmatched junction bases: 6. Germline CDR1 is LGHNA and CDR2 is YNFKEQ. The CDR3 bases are TGTGCCAGCAGTCGTTTGACTAGCGGGGGCCAAGAGACCCAGTACTTC. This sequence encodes CASSRLTSGGQETQYF.

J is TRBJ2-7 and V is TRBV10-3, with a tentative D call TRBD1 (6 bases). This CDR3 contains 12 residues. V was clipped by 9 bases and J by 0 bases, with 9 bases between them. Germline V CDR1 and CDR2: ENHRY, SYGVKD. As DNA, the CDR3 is TGTGCCATTGGGACATTCTCCTACGAGCAGTACTTC. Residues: CAIGTFSYEQYF.

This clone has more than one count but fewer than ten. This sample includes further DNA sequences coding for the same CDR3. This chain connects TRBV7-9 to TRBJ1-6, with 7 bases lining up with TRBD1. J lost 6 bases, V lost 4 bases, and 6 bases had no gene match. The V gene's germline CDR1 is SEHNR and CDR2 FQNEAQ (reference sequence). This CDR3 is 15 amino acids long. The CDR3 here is CASSSTRDSNSPLHF. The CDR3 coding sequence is TGTGCCAGCAGCTCAACCCGGGACAGTAATTCACCCCTCCACTTT.

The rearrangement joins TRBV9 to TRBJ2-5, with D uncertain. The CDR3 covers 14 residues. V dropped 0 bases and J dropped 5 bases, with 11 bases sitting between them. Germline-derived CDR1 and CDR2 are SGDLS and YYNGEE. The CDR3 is CASSVGSQLETQYF. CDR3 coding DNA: TGTGCCAGCAGCGTAGGGTCACAGTTGGAGACCCAGTACTTC.

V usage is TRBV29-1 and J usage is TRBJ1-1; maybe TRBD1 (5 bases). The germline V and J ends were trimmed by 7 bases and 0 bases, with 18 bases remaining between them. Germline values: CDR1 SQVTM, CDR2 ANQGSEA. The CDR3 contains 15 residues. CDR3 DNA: TGCAGCGGCCAACCAGGGTGGGGGATGAACACTGAAGCTTTCTTT. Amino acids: CSGQPGWGMNTEAFF. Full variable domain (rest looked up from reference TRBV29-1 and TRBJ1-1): SAVISQKPSRDICQRGTSLTIQCQVDSQVTMMFWYRQQPGQSLTLIATANQGSEATYESGFVIDKFPISRPNLTFSTLTVSNMSPEDSSIYLCSGQPGWGMNTEAFFGQGTRLTVV.

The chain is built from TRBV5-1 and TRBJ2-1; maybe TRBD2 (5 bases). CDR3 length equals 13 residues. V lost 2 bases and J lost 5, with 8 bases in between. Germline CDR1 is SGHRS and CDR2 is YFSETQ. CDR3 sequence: CASSLPGNNEQFF. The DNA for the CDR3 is TGCGCCAGCAGCTTACCGGGGAACAATGAGCAGTTCTTC.

The CDR3 is CASRASGGLYEQYF. CDR3 in DNA: TGCGCCAGCAGGGCTAGCGGGGGACTCTACGAGCAGTACTTC. V gene TRBV5-1 combines with J gene TRBJ2-7, with 10 bases identical to TRBD2. CDR1 is SGHRS, CDR2 YFSETQ, per germline. Trimming took 5 bases from V and 3 from J; bases not matched to a gene: 5. The length of the CDR3 is 14 residues.

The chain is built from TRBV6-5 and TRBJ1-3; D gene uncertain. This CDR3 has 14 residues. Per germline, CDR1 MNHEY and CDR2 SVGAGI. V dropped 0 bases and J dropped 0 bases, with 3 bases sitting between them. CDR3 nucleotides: TGTGCCAGCAGTTACTCCAACTCTGGAAACACCATATATTTT. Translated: CASSYSNSGNTIYF.

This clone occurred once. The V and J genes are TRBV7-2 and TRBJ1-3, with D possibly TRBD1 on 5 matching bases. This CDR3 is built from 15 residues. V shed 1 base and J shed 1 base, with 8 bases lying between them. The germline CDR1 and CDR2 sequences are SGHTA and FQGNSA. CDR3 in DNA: TGTGCCAGCAGCTTAGATGCAGGGTCTGGAAACACCATATATTTT. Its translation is CASSLDAGSGNTIYF.

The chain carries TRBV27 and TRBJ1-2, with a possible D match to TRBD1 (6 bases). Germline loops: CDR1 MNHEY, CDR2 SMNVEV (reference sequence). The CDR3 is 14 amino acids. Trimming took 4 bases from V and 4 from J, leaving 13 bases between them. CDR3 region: CASSSGERAYGYTF. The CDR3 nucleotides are TGTGCCAGCAGTTCAGGGGAAAGAGCCTATGGCTACACCTTC.

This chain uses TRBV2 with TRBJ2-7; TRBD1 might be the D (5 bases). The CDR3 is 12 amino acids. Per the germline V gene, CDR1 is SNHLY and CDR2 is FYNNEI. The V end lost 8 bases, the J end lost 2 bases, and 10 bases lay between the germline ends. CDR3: CASLDRPYEQYV. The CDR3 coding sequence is TGTGCCAGCCTAGACAGACCCTACGAGCAGTACGTC.

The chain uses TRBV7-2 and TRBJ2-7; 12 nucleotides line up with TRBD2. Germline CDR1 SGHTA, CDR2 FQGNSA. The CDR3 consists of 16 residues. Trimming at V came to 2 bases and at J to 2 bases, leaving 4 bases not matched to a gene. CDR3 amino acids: CASSLSLAGGPYEQYF. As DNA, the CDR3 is TGTGCCAGCAGCTTATCCCTAGCGGGGGGGCCCTACGAGCAGTACTTC. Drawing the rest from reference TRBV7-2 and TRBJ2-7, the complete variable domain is GAGVSQSPSNKVTEKGKDVELRCDPISGHTALYWYRQSLGQGLEFLIYFQGNSAPDKSGLPSDRFSAERTGGSVSTLTIQRTQQEDSAVYLCASSLSLAGGPYEQYFGPGTRLTVT.

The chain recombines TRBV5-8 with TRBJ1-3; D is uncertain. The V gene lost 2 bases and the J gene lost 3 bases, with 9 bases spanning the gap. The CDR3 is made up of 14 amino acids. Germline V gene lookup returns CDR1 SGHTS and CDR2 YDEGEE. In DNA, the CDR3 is TGTGCCAGCAGCTTCTCAGGAGATGGAAACACCATATATTTT. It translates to CASSFSGDGNTIYF.

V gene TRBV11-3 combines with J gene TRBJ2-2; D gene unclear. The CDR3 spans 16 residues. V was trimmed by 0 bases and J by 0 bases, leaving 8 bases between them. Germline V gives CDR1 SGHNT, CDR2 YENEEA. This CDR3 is CASSLDAPPNTGELFF. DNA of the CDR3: TGTGCCAGCAGCTTAGATGCACCTCCGAACACCGGGGAGCTGTTTTTT.

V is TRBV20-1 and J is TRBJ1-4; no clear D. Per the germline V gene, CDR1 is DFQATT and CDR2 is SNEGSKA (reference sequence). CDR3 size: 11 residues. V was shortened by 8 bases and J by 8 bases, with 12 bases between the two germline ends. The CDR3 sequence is CSSGFGEKLFF. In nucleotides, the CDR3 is TGCAGTTCGGGCTTCGGAGAAAAACTGTTTTTT.

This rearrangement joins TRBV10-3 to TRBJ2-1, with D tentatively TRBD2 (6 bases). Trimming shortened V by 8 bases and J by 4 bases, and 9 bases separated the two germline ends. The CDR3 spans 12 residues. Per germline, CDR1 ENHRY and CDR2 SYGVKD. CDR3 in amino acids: CAIAEGYNEQFF. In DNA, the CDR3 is TGTGCCATCGCGGAGGGTTACAATGAGCAGTTCTTC.

CDR3 DNA: TGTGCCAGCAGTACAAGGGGGACCCAGAACACTGAAGCTTTCTTT. It encodes CASSTRGTQNTEAFF. The chain joins TRBV9 to TRBJ1-1; tentative D call: TRBD1 (6 bases). The CDR3 sequence is 15 residues long. Trimming removed 5 bases at V and 1 base at J, with 15 bases between. The germline CDR1 and CDR2 sequences are SGDLS and YYNGEE.

The CDR3 DNA sequence: TGTGCCATCAGTGACAGGGAAAAGAACACTGAAGCTTTCTTT. Translating gives CAISDREKNTEAFF. This chain connects TRBV10-3 to TRBJ1-1, with D possibly TRBD1 on 5 matching bases. The V end was cut by 3 bases, the J end by 1 base, with 9 bases between. Germline lookup yields CDR1 ENHRY and CDR2 SYGVKD. The CDR3 is 14 amino acids.

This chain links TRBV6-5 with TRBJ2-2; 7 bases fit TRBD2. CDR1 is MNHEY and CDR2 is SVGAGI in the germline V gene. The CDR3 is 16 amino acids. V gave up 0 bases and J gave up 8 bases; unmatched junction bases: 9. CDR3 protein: CASSYSGGYPLGELFF. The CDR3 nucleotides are TGTGCCAGCAGTTACTCGGGGGGGTACCCCCTGGGGGAGCTGTTTTTT.

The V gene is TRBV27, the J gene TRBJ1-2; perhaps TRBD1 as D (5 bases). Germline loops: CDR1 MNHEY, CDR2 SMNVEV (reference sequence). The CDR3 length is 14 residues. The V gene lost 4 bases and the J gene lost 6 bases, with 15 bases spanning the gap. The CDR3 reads CASSYNLGGDGYTF. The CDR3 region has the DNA TGTGCCAGCAGTTACAATTTGGGGGGGGATGGCTACACCTTC.

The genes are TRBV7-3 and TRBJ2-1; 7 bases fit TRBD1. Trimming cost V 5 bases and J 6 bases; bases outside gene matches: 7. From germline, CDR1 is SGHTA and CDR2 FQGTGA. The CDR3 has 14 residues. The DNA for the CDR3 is TGTGCCAGCAGCGCTATGACAGGGAGCAATGAGCAGTTCTTC. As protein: CASSAMTGSNEQFF.

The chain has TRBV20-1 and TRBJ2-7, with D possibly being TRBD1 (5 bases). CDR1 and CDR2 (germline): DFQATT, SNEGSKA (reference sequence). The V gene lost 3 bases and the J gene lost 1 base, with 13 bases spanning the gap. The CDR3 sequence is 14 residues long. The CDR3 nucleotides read TGCAGTGCTAGTAGTACAGGAGAGTCCTACGAGCAGTACTTC. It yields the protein CSASSTGESYEQYF.

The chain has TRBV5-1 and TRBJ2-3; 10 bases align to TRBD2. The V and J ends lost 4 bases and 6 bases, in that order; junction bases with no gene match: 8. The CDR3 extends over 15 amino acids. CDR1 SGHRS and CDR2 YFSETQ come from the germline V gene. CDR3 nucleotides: TGCGCCAGCAGCACTGCTAGCGGGGGTCCCGATACGCAGTATTTT. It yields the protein CASSTASGGPDTQYF.

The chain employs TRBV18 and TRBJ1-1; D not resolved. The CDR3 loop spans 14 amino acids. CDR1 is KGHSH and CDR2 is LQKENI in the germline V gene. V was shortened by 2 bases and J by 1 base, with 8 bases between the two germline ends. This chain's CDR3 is CASSPFPQNTEAFF. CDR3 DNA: TGTGCCAGCTCACCATTCCCCCAGAACACTGAAGCTTTCTTT.